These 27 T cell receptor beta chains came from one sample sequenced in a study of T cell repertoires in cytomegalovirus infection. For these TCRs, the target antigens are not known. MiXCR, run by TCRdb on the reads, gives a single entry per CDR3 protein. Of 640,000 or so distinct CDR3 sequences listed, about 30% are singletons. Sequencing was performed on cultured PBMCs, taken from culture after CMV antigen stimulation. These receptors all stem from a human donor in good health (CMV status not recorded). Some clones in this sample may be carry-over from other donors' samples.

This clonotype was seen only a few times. The CDR3 sequence is CASTLLASAYNEQFF. The CDR3 DNA reads as TGTGCCAGCACCCTATTGGCCTCGGCGTACAATGAGCAGTTCTTC. The chain joins TRBV7-2 to TRBJ2-1; D remains ambiguous. The CDR3 is 15 residues long. Germline V gene sequence: CDR1 SGHTA, CDR2 FQGNSA. Trimming took off 7 bases at V and 4 bases at J, with 17 bases between the two ends.

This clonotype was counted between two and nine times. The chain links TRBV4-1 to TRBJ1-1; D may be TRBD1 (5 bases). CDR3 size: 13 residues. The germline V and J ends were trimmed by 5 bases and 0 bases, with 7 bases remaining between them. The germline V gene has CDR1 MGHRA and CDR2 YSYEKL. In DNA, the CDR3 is TGCGCCAGCAGCGGGGCATTGAACACTGAAGCTTTCTTT. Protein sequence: CASSGALNTEAFF.

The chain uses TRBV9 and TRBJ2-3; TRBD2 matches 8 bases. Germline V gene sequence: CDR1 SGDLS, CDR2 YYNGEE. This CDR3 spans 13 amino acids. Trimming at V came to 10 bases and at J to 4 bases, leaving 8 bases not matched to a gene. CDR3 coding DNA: TGTGCCTCCCGGGGGACTAGTCCAGATACGCAGTATTTT. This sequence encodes CASRGTSPDTQYF.

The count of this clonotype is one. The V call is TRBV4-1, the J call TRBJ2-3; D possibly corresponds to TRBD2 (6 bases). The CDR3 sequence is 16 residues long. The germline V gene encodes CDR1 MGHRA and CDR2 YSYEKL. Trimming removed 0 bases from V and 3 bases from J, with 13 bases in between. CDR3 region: CASSQERGGGTDTQYF. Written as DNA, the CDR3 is TGCGCCAGCAGCCAAGAGCGGGGAGGAGGGACAGATACGCAGTATTTT.

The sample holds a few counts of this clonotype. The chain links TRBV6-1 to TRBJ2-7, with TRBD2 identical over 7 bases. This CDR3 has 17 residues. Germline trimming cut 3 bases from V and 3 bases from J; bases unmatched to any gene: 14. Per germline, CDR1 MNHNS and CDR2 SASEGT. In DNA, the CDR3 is TGTGCCAGCAGTGACCCTCGTGCCGGGACTACCTTCTACGAGCAGTACTTC. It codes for CASSDPRAGTTFYEQYF.

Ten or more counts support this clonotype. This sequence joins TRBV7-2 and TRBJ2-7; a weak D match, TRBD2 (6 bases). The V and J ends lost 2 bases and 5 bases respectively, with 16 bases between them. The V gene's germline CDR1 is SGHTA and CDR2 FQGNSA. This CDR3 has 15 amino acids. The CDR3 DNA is TGTGCCAGCAGCTTATTGGCGGGATCAGCCCACGAGCAGTACTTC. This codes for CASSLLAGSAHEQYF.

The CDR3 coding sequence is TGTGCCAGCAGCCTTATAGATCGCCTGGGCTATGGCTACACCTTC. This gives the protein CASSLIDRLGYGYTF. This sequence joins TRBV7-4 and TRBJ1-2; D not certain. From germline, CDR1 is SGHVT and CDR2 SQSDAQ. The germline V and J ends were trimmed by 5 bases and 4 bases, with 17 bases remaining between them. The CDR3 length is 15 residues.

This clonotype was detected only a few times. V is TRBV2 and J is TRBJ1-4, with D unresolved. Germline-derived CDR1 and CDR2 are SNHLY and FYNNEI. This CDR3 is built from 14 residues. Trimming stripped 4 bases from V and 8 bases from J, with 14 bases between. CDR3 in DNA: TGTGCCAGCAGTGGGGGATTGCGGGGAGAAAAACTGTTTTTT. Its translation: CASSGGLRGEKLFF.

The CDR3 coding sequence is TGTGCCAGCAGCCCCGATGGACAGGGGAATCAGCCCCAGCATTTT. It is translated as CASSPDGQGNQPQHF. The gene calls are TRBV7-9 and TRBJ1-5, with 9 bases fitting TRBD1. Germline V gene lookup returns CDR1 SEHNR and CDR2 FQNEAQ (reference sequence). V trimming: 5 bases; J trimming: 4 bases; junction bases outside the gene matches: 6. The CDR3 contains 15 residues.

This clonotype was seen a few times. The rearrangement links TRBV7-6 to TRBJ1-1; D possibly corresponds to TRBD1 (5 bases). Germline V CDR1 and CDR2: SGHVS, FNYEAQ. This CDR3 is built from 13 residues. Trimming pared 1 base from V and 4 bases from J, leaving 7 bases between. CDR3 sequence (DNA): TGTGCCAGCAGCTTAGGGGACTTCACTGAAGCTTTCTTT. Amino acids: CASSLGDFTEAFF.

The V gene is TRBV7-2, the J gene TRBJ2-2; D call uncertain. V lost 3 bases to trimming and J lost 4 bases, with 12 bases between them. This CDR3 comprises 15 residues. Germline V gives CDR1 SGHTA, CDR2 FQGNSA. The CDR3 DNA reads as TGTGCCAGCAGCTTTTGGGCGGTAGTCACCGGGGAGCTGTTTTTT. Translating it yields CASSFWAVVTGELFF.

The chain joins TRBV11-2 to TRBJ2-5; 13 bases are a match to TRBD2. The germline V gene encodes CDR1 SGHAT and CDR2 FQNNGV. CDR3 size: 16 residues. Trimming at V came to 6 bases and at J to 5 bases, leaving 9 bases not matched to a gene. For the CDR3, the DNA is TGTGCCAGCAGACCCGGACTAGCGGGAGAGGATGAGACCCAGTACTTC. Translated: CASRPGLAGEDETQYF.

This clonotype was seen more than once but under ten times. CDR3 coding DNA: TGTGCCAGCAGTTATTTGGGAGCTGAGCAGTTCTTC. It encodes CASSYLGAEQFF. This chain joins TRBV6-2 or TRBV6-3 and TRBJ2-1, with D perhaps matching TRBD2 (5 bases). The germline V and J ends were trimmed by 3 bases and 9 bases, with 9 bases remaining between them. The germline V gene encodes CDR1 MNHEY and CDR2 SVGEGT. The CDR3 consists of 12 residues.

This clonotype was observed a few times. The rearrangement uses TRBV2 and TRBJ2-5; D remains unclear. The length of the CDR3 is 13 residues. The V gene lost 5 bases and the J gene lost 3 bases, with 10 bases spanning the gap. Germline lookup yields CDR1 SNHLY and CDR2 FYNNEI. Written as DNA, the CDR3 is TGTGCCAGCAGTAATAGCCTAAAAGAGACCCAGTACTTC. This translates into CASSNSLKETQYF.

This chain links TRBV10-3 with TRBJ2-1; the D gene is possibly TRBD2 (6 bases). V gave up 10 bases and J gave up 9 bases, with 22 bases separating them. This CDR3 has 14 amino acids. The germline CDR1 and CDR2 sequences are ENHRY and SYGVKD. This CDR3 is CATHPTSSPSEQFF. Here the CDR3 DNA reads TGTGCCACCCACCCAACTAGCTCCCCCAGTGAGCAGTTCTTC.

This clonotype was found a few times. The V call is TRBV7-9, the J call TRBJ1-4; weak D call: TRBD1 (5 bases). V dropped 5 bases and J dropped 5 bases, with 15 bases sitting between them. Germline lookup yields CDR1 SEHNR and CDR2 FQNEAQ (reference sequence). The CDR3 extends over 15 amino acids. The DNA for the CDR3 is TGTGCCAGCAGCACGGGGCGCAGTTCAAATGAAAAACTGTTTTTT. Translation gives CASSTGRSSNEKLFF.

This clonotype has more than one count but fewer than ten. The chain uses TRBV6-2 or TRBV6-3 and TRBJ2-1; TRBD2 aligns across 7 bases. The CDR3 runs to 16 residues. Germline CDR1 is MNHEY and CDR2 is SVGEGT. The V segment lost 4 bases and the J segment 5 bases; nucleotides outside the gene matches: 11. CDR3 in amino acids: CASSSPWGGIDNEQFF. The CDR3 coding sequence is TGTGCCAGCAGTTCCCCGTGGGGGGGGATAGACAATGAGCAGTTCTTC.

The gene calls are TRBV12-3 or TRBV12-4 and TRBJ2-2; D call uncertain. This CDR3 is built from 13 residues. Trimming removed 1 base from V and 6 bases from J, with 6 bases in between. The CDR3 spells CASSLDGSGELFF. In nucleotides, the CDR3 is TGTGCCAGCAGTTTAGACGGGTCCGGGGAGCTGTTTTTT.

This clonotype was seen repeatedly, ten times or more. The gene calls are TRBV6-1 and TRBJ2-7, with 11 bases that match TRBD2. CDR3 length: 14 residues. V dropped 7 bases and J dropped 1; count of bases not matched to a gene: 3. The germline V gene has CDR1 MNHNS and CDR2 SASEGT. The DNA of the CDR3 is TGTGCCAGCAAGTCTAGCGGGGGGTCCTACGAGCAGTACTTC. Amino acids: CASKSSGGSYEQYF.

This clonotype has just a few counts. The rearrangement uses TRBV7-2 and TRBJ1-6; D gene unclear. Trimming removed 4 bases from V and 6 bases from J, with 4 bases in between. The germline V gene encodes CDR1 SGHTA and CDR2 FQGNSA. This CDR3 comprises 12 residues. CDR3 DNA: TGTGCCAGCAGCTCGACTAATTCACCCCTCCACTTT. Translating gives CASSSTNSPLHF.

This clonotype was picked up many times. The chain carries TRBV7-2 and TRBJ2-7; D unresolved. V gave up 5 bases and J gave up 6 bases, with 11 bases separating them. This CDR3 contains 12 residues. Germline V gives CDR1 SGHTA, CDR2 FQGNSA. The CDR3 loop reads CASSASWGEQYF. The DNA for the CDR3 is TGTGCCAGCAGCGCATCCTGGGGCGAGCAGTACTTC.

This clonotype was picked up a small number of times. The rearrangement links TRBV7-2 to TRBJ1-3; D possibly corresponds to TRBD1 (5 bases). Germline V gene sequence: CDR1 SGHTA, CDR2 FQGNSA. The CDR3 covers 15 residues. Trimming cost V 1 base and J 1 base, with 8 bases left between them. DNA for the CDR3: TGTGCCAGCAGCTTAGGGGGGATTTCTGGAAACACCATATATTTT. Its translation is CASSLGGISGNTIYF.

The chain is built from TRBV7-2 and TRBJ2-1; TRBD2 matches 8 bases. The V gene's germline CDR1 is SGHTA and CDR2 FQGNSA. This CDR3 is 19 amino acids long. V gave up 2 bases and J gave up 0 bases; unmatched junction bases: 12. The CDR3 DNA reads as TGTGCCAGCAGCTTAAGGTCACTAGCGGAGCCAGGCTCCTACAATGAGCAGTTCTTC. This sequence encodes CASSLRSLAEPGSYNEQFF. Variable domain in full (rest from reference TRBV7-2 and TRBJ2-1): GAGVSQSPSNKVTEKGKDVELRCDPISGHTALYWYRQSLGQGLEFLIYFQGNSAPDKSGLPSDRFSAERTGGSVSTLTIQRTQQEDSAVYLCASSLRSLAEPGSYNEQFFGPGTRLTVL.

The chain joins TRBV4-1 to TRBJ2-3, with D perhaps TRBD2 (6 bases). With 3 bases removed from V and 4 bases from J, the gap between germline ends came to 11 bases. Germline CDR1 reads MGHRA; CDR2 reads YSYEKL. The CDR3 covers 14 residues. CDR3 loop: CASSQTGVADTQYF. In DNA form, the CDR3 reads TGCGCCAGCAGCCAGACGGGGGTAGCAGATACGCAGTATTTT.

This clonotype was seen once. CDR3: CASSRWNSYEQYF. As DNA, the CDR3 is TGTGCCAGCAGCAGGTGGAACTCCTACGAGCAGTACTTC. V is TRBV6-5 and J is TRBJ2-7; D remains unclear. Trimming removed 6 bases at V and 0 bases at J, with 9 bases between. The V gene's germline CDR1 is MNHEY and CDR2 SVGAGI. The CDR3 spans 13 residues.

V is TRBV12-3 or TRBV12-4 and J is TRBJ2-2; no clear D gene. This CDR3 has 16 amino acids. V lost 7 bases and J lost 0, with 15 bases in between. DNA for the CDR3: TGTGCCAGCACCCCCCCGACGGGTGCGAACACCGGGGAGCTGTTTTTT. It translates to CASTPPTGANTGELFF.

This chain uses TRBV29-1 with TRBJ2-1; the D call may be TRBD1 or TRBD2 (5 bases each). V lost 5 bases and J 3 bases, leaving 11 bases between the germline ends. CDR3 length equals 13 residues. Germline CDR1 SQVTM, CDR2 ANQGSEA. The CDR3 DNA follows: TGCAGCGTTCCAGGGAGCTACTACAATGAGCAGTTCTTC. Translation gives CSVPGSYYNEQFF.